Below, one T cell receptor beta chain is given with its context. Its matching antigen is unknown. The data belong to a study of cytomegalovirus exposure and HLA in healthy donors. Germline CDR1 reads SGHNT; CDR2 reads YENEEA. The CDR3 consists of 15 residues. J gave up 4 bases and V 5 bases, and 5 bases lay outside the gene matches. PCR amplification relied on 60 Vbeta primers (plus 13 Jbeta primers). Produced via immunoSEQ multiplex PCR; TCRdb's table is partial and in-frame only. The table has tens of thousands of clones, approximately 70% seen once. Findings and caveats of the study: Sequencing likely produced, as an artifact, a cluster of highly shared sequence variants. Later analysis reportedly placed an Asian-associated ancestry cluster below the roughly 690-donor mean in N-insertions.

The V and J genes are TRBV11-3 and TRBJ2-6; TRBD1 aligns across 7 bases. The TCR originated in a man between 50 and 59 years old in good health and CMV-seronegative. Sequences were obtained from PBMCs. The CDR3, as DNA: TGTGCCAGCAGCCCGACAGGGACCGGGGCCAACGTCCTGACTTTC. Translated, it gives CASSPTGTGANVLTF.